This record concerns one T cell receptor beta chain sequence. Germline V gene lookup returns CDR1 LGHNA and CDR2 YSLEER. This CDR3 region has 13 residues. The V gene lost 0 bases and the J gene lost 3 bases, with 5 bases spanning the gap. The sample belongs to a study of control samples from healthy donors and cancer patients. The repertoire was sequenced with immunoSEQ multiplex PCR; TCRdb's copy has only in-frame clones and lacks some. The sample has fewer than 200,000 clones, roughly 93% seen once. The source is a woman aged 60-70 years in good health. The chain employs TRBV4-3 and TRBJ1-1; D not certain. Input material: blood. CDR3 in DNA: TGCGCCAGCAGCCAAGATCAGGACACTGAAGCTTTCTTT. Amino acids: CASSQDQDTEAFF.